This T cell receptor (beta chain) came from a study of cytomegalovirus exposure and HLA in healthy donors. Study conclusions and caveats: Reports credit the classifier with highly specific, highly sensitive diagnosis of cytomegalovirus status.

Germline V gene sequence: CDR1 SGHRS, CDR2 YFSETQ. The CDR3 extends over 11 amino acids. V was trimmed by 6 bases and J by 4 bases, leaving 8 bases between them. This PCR relied on a set of 60 Vbeta primers and 13 Jbeta primers. Assay used: immunoSEQ multiplex PCR; TCRdb lists only in-frame clones, some missing. The table lists some 140,000 clones, around 77% of them singletons. In its sample, this clone was seen a few times. What it recognizes is unknown. The TCR comes from a man aged 50-59 years in good health and CMV-seronegative. Material: PBMCs. The chain has TRBV5-1 and TRBJ2-7; tentatively, D is TRBD1 (6 bases). Written as DNA, the CDR3 is TGCGCCAGCAAGGGGGAATACGAGCAGTACTTC. Translated, it gives CASKGEYEQYF.